Listed here are 25 T cell receptor beta chains from one sample, sequenced in a study of blood T cell repertoires in COVID-19. The data were produced by immunoSEQ multiplex PCR, yet TCRdb's version contains in-frame clones alone and is incomplete. The repertoire holds roughly 230,000 clones, with roughly 80% as singletons. The sequenced sample consisted of peripheral blood. The receptors originated from an elderly woman with acute or convalescent COVID-19.

This sequence joins TRBV9 and TRBJ2-7, with D possibly TRBD2 on 6 matching bases. Germline V CDR1 and CDR2: SGDLS, YYNGEE. The germline V and J ends were trimmed by 3 bases and 5 bases, with 18 bases remaining between them. This CDR3 spans 15 amino acids. CDR3 in amino acids: CASSAGAGGTHEQYF. In nucleotides, the CDR3 is TGTGCCAGCAGCGCCGGGGCTGGGGGGACCCACGAGCAGTACTTC.

In this sample, this clone turned up once. The V call is TRBV16, the J call TRBJ2-7, with TRBD2 identical over 15 bases. The CDR3 covers 17 residues. Germline loops: CDR1 KGHSY, CDR2 FQNENV. The J segment lost 4 bases and the V segment lost 2 bases, leaving 6 bases of the junction unmatched. The CDR3 loop reads CASSQRYGLAGGYEQYF. The CDR3 bases are TGTGCCAGCAGCCAACGGTATGGACTAGCGGGAGGGTACGAGCAGTACTTC. Full variable domain (rest looked up from reference TRBV16 and TRBJ2-7): GEEVAQTPKHLVRGEGQKAKLYCAPIKGHSYVFWYQQVLKNEFKFLISFQNENVFDETGMPKERFSAKCLPNSPCSLEIQATKLEDSAVYFCASSQRYGLAGGYEQYFGPGTRLTVT.

The table lists this clone with a count of one. The chain has TRBV24-1 and TRBJ2-2; 8 bases match TRBD1. Germline CDR1 is KGHDR and CDR2 is SFDVKD. With V trimmed by 5 bases and J by 6 bases, 13 bases remained unmatched. CDR3 length: 17 residues. CDR3 region: CATSAAPTGAQAGELFF. The CDR3 DNA is TGTGCCACCAGTGCCGCACCGACAGGGGCGCAAGCCGGGGAGCTGTTTTTT.

V is TRBV27 and J is TRBJ1-5, with a weak D call TRBD1 (5 bases). Per germline, CDR1 MNHEY and CDR2 SMNVEV (reference sequence). The CDR3 runs to 15 residues. V was trimmed by 5 bases and J by 0 bases, leaving 11 bases between them. The CDR3 nucleotides read TGTGCCAGCAGTCCCGACAGTAATAGCAATCAGCCCCAGCATTTT. The encoded protein is CASSPDSNSNQPQHF.

The chain links TRBV4-1 to TRBJ2-5; possibly TRBD1 for D (5 bases). V was clipped by 1 base and J by 3 bases, with 15 bases between them. The germline CDR1 and CDR2 sequences are MGHRA and YSYEKL. The CDR3 runs to 16 residues. The CDR3 DNA reads as TGCGCCAGCAGCCAAGCAGGGAACGCCTTTAAAGAGACCCAGTACTTC. Translation: CASSQAGNAFKETQYF.

This chain connects TRBV2 to TRBJ1-5; 7 bases are a match to TRBD1. V trimming: 4 bases; J trimming: 3 bases; junction bases outside the gene matches: 6. Per the germline V gene, CDR1 is SNHLY and CDR2 is FYNNEI. The CDR3 spans 15 residues. This chain's CDR3 is CASSVGQGVNQPQHF. CDR3 in DNA: TGTGCCAGCAGTGTGGGGCAGGGGGTCAATCAGCCCCAGCATTTT.

The chain employs TRBV19 and TRBJ2-1, with 10 bases lining up with TRBD2. Unmatched junction bases numbered 7, after V lost 6 bases and J lost 5 bases. The length of the CDR3 is 15 residues. The germline V gene encodes CDR1 LNHDA and CDR2 SQIVND (reference sequence). The CDR3 DNA is TGTGCCAGTAGGTGGACTAGCGGACTTAACAATGAGCAGTTCTTC. Translation gives CASRWTSGLNNEQFF. Together with reference TRBV19 and TRBJ2-1, the CDR3 gives the full variable domain: DGGITQSPKYLFRKEGQNVTLSCEQNLNHDAMYWYRQDPGQGLRLIYYSQIVNDFQKGDIAEGYSVSREKKESFPLTVTSAQKNPTAFYLCASRWTSGLNNEQFFGPGTRLTVL.

The rearrangement uses TRBV27 and TRBJ2-7; TRBD1 matches at 9 bases. Germline V CDR1 and CDR2: MNHEY, SMNVEV (reference sequence). Trimming cost V 5 bases and J 2 bases; bases outside gene matches: 4. The CDR3 contains 14 residues. CDR3 loop: CASSRQGDAYEQYF. The DNA for the CDR3 is TGTGCCAGCAGTAGACAGGGGGACGCCTACGAGCAGTACTTC.

The rearrangement links TRBV5-1 to TRBJ1-3; D perhaps matches TRBD1 (5 bases). Germline lookup yields CDR1 SGHRS and CDR2 YFSETQ. The CDR3 is made up of 15 amino acids. V gave up 4 bases and J gave up 8 bases, with 19 bases separating them. The CDR3 reads CASSIDSTPIDTIYF. CDR3 nucleotides: TGCGCCAGCAGCATTGACAGCACCCCAATAGACACCATATATTTT.

The chain links TRBV19 to TRBJ2-1; the match to TRBD2 covers 9 bases. Germline V gives CDR1 LNHDA, CDR2 SQIVND (reference sequence). With V trimmed by 1 base and J by 5 bases, 3 bases remained unmatched. This CDR3 spans 15 amino acids. The CDR3 is CASSIGLAGNNEQFF. The CDR3 region has the DNA TGTGCCAGTAGTATAGGGCTAGCGGGGAACAATGAGCAGTTCTTC.

The chain combines TRBV2 with TRBJ2-1, with 12 bases fitting TRBD2. CDR3 length equals 17 residues. CDR1 and CDR2 from the germline V gene are SNHLY and FYNNEI. V lost 5 bases and J lost 2; bases outside the gene matches: 7. The CDR3, as DNA: TGTGCCAGCAGTTCATCGACTAGCGGGAGTCCCTACAATGAGCAGTTCTTC. Translation: CASSSSTSGSPYNEQFF.

The chain combines TRBV15 with TRBJ2-1; 9 bases are a match to TRBD2. The germline V gene encodes CDR1 LNHNV and CDR2 YYDKDF (reference sequence). Trimming at V came to 4 bases and at J to 4 bases, leaving 2 bases not matched to a gene. The CDR3 is made up of 14 amino acids. CDR3 amino acids: CATSKLAGYNEQFF. CDR3 nucleotides: TGTGCCACCAGCAAACTAGCGGGTTACAATGAGCAGTTCTTC. Complete variable domain (other parts from reference TRBV15 and TRBJ2-1): DAMVIQNPRYQVTQFGKPVTLSCSQTLNHNVMYWYQQKSSQAPKLLFHYYDKDFNNEADTPDNFQSRRPNTSFCFLDIRSPGLGDTAMYLCATSKLAGYNEQFFGPGTRLTVL.

This chain links TRBV9 with TRBJ1-6; D remains unclear. This CDR3 is built from 15 residues. Germline loops: CDR1 SGDLS, CDR2 YYNGEE. V shed 0 bases and J shed 0 bases, with 4 bases lying between them. The CDR3 region has the DNA TGTGCCAGCAGCGTAGCGAGCTCCTATAATTCACCCCTCCACTTT. It specifies CASSVASSYNSPLHF.

This chain uses TRBV30 with TRBJ1-6; 7 bases fit TRBD1. There are 15 residues in the CDR3. The germline V gene encodes CDR1 GTSNPN and CDR2 SVGIG (reference sequence). Unmatched junction bases numbered 4, after V lost 4 bases and J lost 1 base. The CDR3 DNA follows: TGTGCCTGGACCTACAGGGGATCCTATAATTCACCCCTCCACTTT. Its translation is CAWTYRGSYNSPLHF.

This chain links TRBV27 with TRBJ1-5; TRBD1 matches 8 bases. Trimming removed 1 base from V and 2 bases from J; junction bases left unmatched: 10. The CDR3 loop spans 18 amino acids. Germline V CDR1 and CDR2: MNHEY, SMNVEV (reference sequence). The CDR3 loop is CASSLLGTGIEGNQPQHF. The DNA of the CDR3 is TGTGCCAGCAGTTTATTAGGGACAGGTATCGAAGGCAATCAGCCCCAGCATTTT.

V and J are TRBV4-2 and TRBJ2-5; weak D call: TRBD2 (5 bases). Between the trimmed V and J ends, which lost 4 bases and 2 bases, there was a span of 11 bases. Germline lookup yields CDR1 LGHNA and CDR2 YNFKEQ. The CDR3 has 14 residues. The CDR3 sequence: CASSREQRQETQYF. CDR3 nucleotide sequence: TGTGCCAGCAGCCGGGAGCAGCGGCAAGAGACCCAGTACTTC.

The gene calls are TRBV7-9 and TRBJ2-2, with 8 bases identical to TRBD2. Trimming cost V 1 base and J 7 bases; bases outside gene matches: 5. The CDR3 is 15 residues long. Germline V gene sequence: CDR1 SEHNR, CDR2 FQNEAQ (reference sequence). CDR3 amino acids: CASSLVRGGIGELFF. CDR3 bases: TGTGCCAGCAGCTTAGTCCGCGGGGGGATCGGGGAGCTGTTTTTT.

The J gene is TRBJ1-5, the V gene TRBV18; 7 bases line up with TRBD1. Germline loops: CDR1 KGHSH, CDR2 LQKENI. The length of the CDR3 is 14 residues. V trimming: 4 bases; J trimming: 5 bases; junction bases outside the gene matches: 5. The CDR3 protein is CASSRGTEDQPQHF. CDR3 nucleotides: TGTGCCAGCTCACGTGGGACAGAGGATCAGCCCCAGCATTTT.

The rearrangement links TRBV1 to TRBJ2-3; the table assigns TRBD2, which was not confirmed against the DNA. TRBV1 is an annotated pseudogene. This CDR3 has 14 residues. CDR3 in amino acids: CTSSPSASTDTQYF. CDR3 nucleotides: TGCACCAGCAGCCCTAGCGCTAGCACAGATACGCAGTATTTT.

The chain couples TRBV19 to TRBJ1-1; the match to TRBD1 covers 7 bases. The germline CDR1 and CDR2 sequences are LNHDA and SQIVND (reference sequence). The CDR3 has 13 residues. The J segment lost 4 bases and the V segment lost 4 bases, leaving 3 bases of the junction unmatched. The CDR3 loop is CASSNSGGTEAFF. In DNA, the CDR3 is TGTGCCAGTAGTAATTCAGGGGGCACTGAAGCTTTCTTT.

The genes are TRBV11-3 and TRBJ1-5, with a tentative D call TRBD1 (5 bases). V was cut by 4 bases and J by 2 bases, with 12 bases left in between. CDR1 is SGHNT, CDR2 YENEEA, per germline. The CDR3 extends over 15 amino acids. For the CDR3, the DNA is TGTGCCAGCAGCTATGGCGGGGGGGGCAATCAGCCCCAGCATTTT. Translation: CASSYGGGGNQPQHF.

The rearrangement uses TRBV30 and TRBJ2-5, with 8 bases lining up with TRBD2. This CDR3 region has 13 residues. The J segment lost 3 bases and the V segment lost 6 bases, leaving 6 bases of the junction unmatched. The V gene's germline CDR1 is GTSNPN and CDR2 SVGIG (reference sequence). In DNA, the CDR3 is TGTGCCTGTACGACTAGCGTTAAAGAGACCCAGTACTTC. Its protein is CACTTSVKETQYF. The full variable domain, completed using reference TRBV30 and TRBJ2-5, is SQTIHQWPATLVQPVGSPLSLECTVEGTSNPNLYWYRQAAGRGLQLLFYSVGIGQISSEVPQNLSASRPQDRQFILSSKKLLLSDSGFYLCACTTSVKETQYFGPGTRLLVL.

V usage is TRBV28 and J usage is TRBJ2-3, with D uncertain. Trimming stripped 4 bases from V and 3 bases from J, with 11 bases between. Germline assignment: CDR1 MDHEN and CDR2 SYDVKM. There are 14 residues in the CDR3. CDR3 sequence reads: CASSSTRTTDTQYF. The CDR3 coding sequence is TGTGCCAGCAGTTCTACCCGAACGACAGATACGCAGTATTTT. Full variable domain (missing parts from reference TRBV28 and TRBJ2-3): DVKVTQSSRYLVKRTGEKVFLECVQDMDHENMFWYRQDPGLGLRLIYFSYDVKMKEKGDIPEGYSVSREKKERFSLILESASTNQTSMYLCASSSTRTTDTQYFGPGTRLTVL.

V and J are TRBV19 and TRBJ2-5, with D uncertain. V lost 5 bases and J 2 bases, leaving 21 bases between the germline ends. CDR3 length: 17 amino acids. The germline gives CDR1 LNHDA, CDR2 SQIVND (reference sequence). The CDR3 region has the DNA TGTGCCAGTAGTCCCAGAGGATCTTCCCTAATTCAAGAGACCCAGTACTTC. Its translation: CASSPRGSSLIQETQYF.

This clone came up a few times. The chain is built from TRBV6-1 and TRBJ2-2, with TRBD2 identical over 7 bases. In germline, CDR1 is MNHNS, CDR2 SASEGT. The length of the CDR3 is 16 residues. Unmatched junction bases numbered 6, after V lost 4 bases and J lost 1 base. CDR3 amino acids: CASSVWLAENTGELFF. The DNA of the CDR3 is TGTGCCAGCAGTGTTTGGCTAGCGGAGAACACCGGGGAGCTGTTTTTT.